The 28 T cell receptor beta chains below come from one sample, sequenced in a study of blood T cell repertoires in COVID-19. TCRdb keeps only in-frame clones here, not all; method: immunoSEQ multiplex PCR. This table has over 40,000 clones, approximately 86% appearing once. Material: peripheral blood. These TCRs come from an elderly man with active COVID-19.

The genes are TRBV2 and TRBJ2-7; 11 bases are shared with TRBD2. Germline V gene lookup returns CDR1 SNHLY and CDR2 FYNNEI. The CDR3 is made up of 15 amino acids. V lost 6 bases, J lost 7 bases, and 11 bases stayed unmatched. CDR3 protein: CASRTLAGGPGEQYF. The DNA of the CDR3 is TGTGCCAGCAGAACTTTAGCGGGAGGGCCTGGGGAGCAGTACTTC. The variable domain in full, completed from reference TRBV2 and TRBJ2-7, reads EPEVTQTPSHQVTQMGQEVILRCVPISNHLYFYWYRQILGQKVEFLVSFYNNEISEKSEIFDDQFSVERPDGSNFTLKIRSTKLEDSAMYFCASRTLAGGPGEQYFGPGTRLTVT.

This chain links TRBV10-1 with TRBJ1-2; TRBD1 is a possible D gene (5 bases). Trimming shortened V by 6 bases and J by 0 bases, and 14 bases separated the two germline ends. CDR1 is WNHNN, CDR2 SYGVQD, per germline (reference sequence). The CDR3 is 15 residues long. DNA for the CDR3: TGCGCCAGCAGCCCGGGGGGGGGATCTAACTATGGCTACACCTTC. It translates to CASSPGGGSNYGYTF.

The V call is TRBV5-1, the J call TRBJ1-6, with 7 bases matching TRBD1. Germline assignment: CDR1 SGHRS and CDR2 YFSETQ. The J segment lost 5 bases and the V segment lost 0 bases, leaving 5 bases of the junction unmatched. The CDR3 has 16 residues. The CDR3 here is CASSLEAGGNNSPLHF. In DNA form, the CDR3 reads TGCGCCAGCAGCTTGGAGGCAGGGGGGAATAATTCACCCCTCCACTTT.

J is TRBJ2-2 and V is TRBV9; possible D gene TRBD1, 5 bases. The germline V and J ends were trimmed by 3 bases and 6 bases, with 15 bases remaining between them. This CDR3 has 15 residues. Germline V lookup: CDR1 SGDLS, CDR2 YYNGEE. CDR3 nucleotide sequence: TGTGCCAGCAGCGCCCCTCAGGGATCACCCGGGGAGCTGTTTTTT. Translating gives CASSAPQGSPGELFF.

The chain combines TRBV5-1 with TRBJ2-3; D is unresolved. V lost 4 bases and J lost 3, with 6 bases in between. CDR3 length: 12 amino acids. Germline V CDR1 and CDR2: SGHRS, YFSETQ. The CDR3 DNA sequence: TGCGCCAGCAGCGATGAGACAGATACGCAGTATTTT. Translating gives CASSDETDTQYF.

The chain joins TRBV5-1 to TRBJ2-3; 7 bases fit TRBD2. J gave up 4 bases and V 4 bases, and 9 bases lay outside the gene matches. Germline V gene data show CDR1 as SGHRS and CDR2 as YFSETQ. The CDR3 spans 15 residues. This CDR3 reads CASSPGRERPDTQYF. For the CDR3, the DNA is TGCGCCAGCAGCCCCGGGCGGGAGAGGCCAGATACGCAGTATTTT.

The chain couples TRBV12-3 or TRBV12-4 to TRBJ1-4; a weak D match, TRBD1 (6 bases). This CDR3 has 11 residues. With 1 base removed from V and 14 bases from J, the gap between germline ends came to 8 bases. CDR3 nucleotides: TGTGCCAGCAGTTTAGTGGGACACCTGTTTTTT. Translated: CASSLVGHLFF.

The gene calls are TRBV19 and TRBJ2-5; the match to TRBD1 covers 8 bases. The J segment lost 2 bases and the V segment lost 3 bases, leaving 8 bases of the junction unmatched. Germline V gene lookup returns CDR1 LNHDA and CDR2 SQIVND (reference sequence). The CDR3 spans 16 residues. The CDR3 sequence is CASSITTGVGQETQYF. As DNA, the CDR3 is TGTGCCAGTAGTATCACGACAGGGGTGGGGCAAGAGACCCAGTACTTC.

This clone was counted a single time. This chain uses TRBV18 with TRBJ2-6, with 7 bases identical to TRBD2. Per germline, CDR1 KGHSH and CDR2 LQKENI. This CDR3 contains 16 residues. The V segment lost 8 bases and the J segment 0 bases; nucleotides outside the gene matches: 7. The CDR3 bases are TGTGCCAGCGCCTACGGGAGGTCCTCTGGGGCCAACGTCCTGACTTTC. Its translation is CASAYGRSSGANVLTF.

A single count supports this clone. The CDR3 nucleotides read TGTGCCAGCTCACTAAGTCTAGGGACAGTACGCAATGAGCAGTTCTTC. Amino acid sequence: CASSLSLGTVRNEQFF. V is TRBV18 and J is TRBJ2-1; TRBD1 matches at 7 bases. The V segment lost 4 bases and the J segment 6 bases; nucleotides outside the gene matches: 12. Germline CDR1 KGHSH, CDR2 LQKENI. The CDR3 consists of 16 residues.

The gene calls are TRBV4-3 and TRBJ2-1; possible D gene TRBD1, 6 bases. Germline V lookup: CDR1 LGHNA, CDR2 YSLEER. The CDR3 length is 14 residues. V lost 0 bases, J lost 7 bases, and 10 bases lay in between. CDR3 sequence reads: CASSQDRQANEQFF. Here the CDR3 DNA reads TGCGCCAGCAGCCAAGATAGACAGGCGAATGAGCAGTTCTTC.

This clone has just one count. This chain links TRBV24-1 with TRBJ2-3, with TRBD1 matching 9 bases. The germline CDR1 and CDR2 sequences are KGHDR and SFDVKD. V was pared by 4 bases and J by 4 bases, with 5 bases of the junction left unmatched. This CDR3 comprises 15 residues. The CDR3 reads CATSDPGQGSDTQYF. The CDR3 region has the DNA TGTGCCACCAGTGACCCCGGACAGGGGTCAGATACGCAGTATTTT.

The chain is built from TRBV7-6 and TRBJ2-1, with TRBD1 identical over 7 bases. V was clipped by 1 base and J by 9 bases; unmatched bases: 15. This CDR3 comprises 17 residues. Germline V gene lookup returns CDR1 SGHVS and CDR2 FNYEAQ. CDR3 bases: TGTGCCAGCAGCTTAGATAGGTCGGACAGGTCTCACGGTGAGCAGTTCTTC. This gives the protein CASSLDRSDRSHGEQFF.

This rearrangement joins TRBV13 to TRBJ2-1, with 14 bases identical to TRBD2. The V gene end was trimmed by 3 bases and the J gene end by 5 bases; junction bases not matched to a gene: 0. The CDR3 is 15 residues long. The germline V gene has CDR1 PRHDT and CDR2 FYEKMQ (reference sequence). CDR3 coding DNA: TGTGCCAGCAGCTTGGGACTAGCGGGAGACAATGAGCAGTTCTTC. It translates to CASSLGLAGDNEQFF.

The V call is TRBV4-3, the J call TRBJ2-3; 9 bases map to TRBD2. Germline CDR1 reads LGHNA; CDR2 reads YSLEER. The CDR3 sequence is 19 residues long. J was trimmed by 5 bases and V by 0 bases; bases with no gene match: 15. The CDR3 loop is CASSQDFDTSSGIRDTQYF. The CDR3 bases are TGCGCCAGCAGCCAAGATTTCGACACCTCTAGCGGGATTAGAGATACGCAGTATTTT.

The rearrangement uses TRBV7-2 and TRBJ2-5; TRBD2 aligns across 8 bases. CDR3 length: 16 residues. J gave up 2 bases and V 5 bases, and 10 bases lay outside the gene matches. Germline assignment: CDR1 SGHTA and CDR2 FQGNSA. In DNA form, the CDR3 reads TGTGCCAGCAGCGCTACCCCCGGGAGGGGTCAAGAGACCCAGTACTTC. Translation: CASSATPGRGQETQYF.

This clone appeared a few times. The chain employs TRBV7-9 and TRBJ2-1; a weak D match, TRBD1 (6 bases). The germline V gene encodes CDR1 SEHNR and CDR2 FQNEAQ (reference sequence). The CDR3 loop spans 15 amino acids. The germline V and J ends were trimmed by 8 bases and 5 bases, with 19 bases remaining between them. CDR3 residues: CASELVGGLHNEQFF. CDR3 nucleotide sequence: TGTGCCAGCGAGTTGGTAGGGGGTCTTCACAATGAGCAGTTCTTC.

The chain couples TRBV5-1 to TRBJ2-5, with 11 bases aligning to TRBD2. There are 18 residues in the CDR3. The germline gives CDR1 SGHRS, CDR2 YFSETQ. With V trimmed by 0 bases and J by 1 base, 8 bases remained unmatched. The CDR3 here is CASSLDRTSGQLQETQYF. The CDR3 DNA sequence: TGCGCCAGCAGCTTGGACAGGACTAGCGGGCAGCTCCAAGAGACCCAGTACTTC.

The rearrangement links TRBV28 to TRBJ1-2; no definite D call. With 4 bases removed from V and 5 bases from J, the gap between germline ends came to 5 bases. The CDR3 consists of 11 residues. Germline V gene data show CDR1 as MDHEN and CDR2 as SYDVKM. CDR3 in amino acids: CASSSQYGYTF. Here the CDR3 DNA reads TGTGCCAGCAGTTCGCAGTATGGCTACACCTTC.

The genes are TRBV11-2 and TRBJ1-6; 8 positions agree with TRBD1. The CDR3 has 14 residues. The germline CDR1 and CDR2 sequences are SGHAT and FQNNGV. The junction had 4 bases not matched to a gene; V was cut back by 4 bases and J by 8 bases. The CDR3 spells CASSSGTGDSPLHF. The CDR3 DNA sequence: TGTGCCAGCAGCTCGGGGACAGGTGATTCACCCCTCCACTTT.

The rearrangement joins TRBV2 to TRBJ1-2, with 8 bases lining up with TRBD1. There are 12 residues in the CDR3. V lost 4 bases to trimming and J lost 7 bases; unmatched junction nucleotides: 2. CDR1 is SNHLY and CDR2 is FYNNEI in the germline V gene. The CDR3 DNA reads as TGTGCCAGCAGTGCAGGACAGGGTGGCTACACCTTC. As protein: CASSAGQGGYTF.

This clone was found once. The chain joins TRBV4-3 to TRBJ1-4; D unresolved. The germline V and J ends were trimmed by 0 bases and 4 bases, with 6 bases remaining between them. CDR3 length: 14 residues. From germline, CDR1 is LGHNA and CDR2 YSLEER. DNA of the CDR3: TGCGCCAGCAGCCAAGACCGAGTTAATGAAAAACTGTTTTTT. As protein: CASSQDRVNEKLFF.

This chain connects TRBV19 to TRBJ2-5; 8 bases line up with TRBD1. This CDR3 has 14 amino acids. J lost 0 bases, V lost 10 bases, and 7 bases had no gene match. Germline V lookup: CDR1 LNHDA, CDR2 SQIVND (reference sequence). The CDR3, as DNA: TGTGCCACTCGACAGGGGAATAACCAAGAGACCCAGTACTTC. Protein sequence: CATRQGNNQETQYF.

The chain couples TRBV5-1 to TRBJ2-7, with D perhaps TRBD1 (6 bases). CDR3 length: 14 residues. Trimming cost V 3 bases and J 3 bases, with 13 bases left between them. Germline values: CDR1 SGHRS, CDR2 YFSETQ. CDR3 residues: CASSSGTSGYEQYF. CDR3 coding DNA: TGCGCCAGCAGCTCAGGGACAAGCGGCTACGAGCAGTACTTC.

The chain couples TRBV5-6 to TRBJ2-2; 10 nucleotides align to TRBD2. This CDR3 has 15 amino acids. The J segment lost 4 bases and the V segment lost 6 bases, leaving 6 bases of the junction unmatched. From germline, CDR1 is SGHDT and CDR2 YYEEEE. The CDR3 reads CASTKAGGPTGELFF. The CDR3 DNA sequence: TGTGCCAGCACCAAAGCGGGAGGGCCCACCGGGGAGCTGTTTTTT. Full variable domain (outside the CDR3, taken from reference TRBV5-6 and TRBJ2-2): DAGVTQSPTHLIKTRGQQVTLRCSPKSGHDTVSWYQQALGQGPQFIFQYYEEEERQRGNFPDRFSGHQFPNYSSELNVNALLLGDSALYLCASTKAGGPTGELFFGEGSRLTVL.

V usage is TRBV6-2 or TRBV6-3 and J usage is TRBJ2-1; the match to TRBD2 covers 8 bases. The CDR3 length is 16 residues. From germline, CDR1 is MNHEY and CDR2 SVGEGT. V trimming: 2 bases; J trimming: 4 bases; junction bases outside the gene matches: 7. The CDR3, as DNA: TGTGCCAGCAGTTACAACCCGGGGGGGGTTTACAATGAGCAGTTCTTC. Amino acid sequence: CASSYNPGGVYNEQFF.

The chain recombines TRBV7-9 with TRBJ2-2, with D perhaps TRBD1 (6 bases). The germline CDR1 and CDR2 sequences are SEHNR and FQNEAQ (reference sequence). V was pared by 7 bases and J by 3 bases, with 15 bases between. This CDR3 is built from 15 residues. DNA for the CDR3: TGTGCCAGCACCACCGACAGGTTCGACACCGGGGAGCTGTTTTTT. The encoded protein is CASTTDRFDTGELFF.

The rearrangement uses TRBV7-9 and TRBJ2-5, with D maybe TRBD1 (5 bases). The CDR3 extends over 14 amino acids. V shed 1 base and J shed 8 bases, with 14 bases lying between them. Per the germline V gene, CDR1 is SEHNR and CDR2 is FQNEAQ (reference sequence). For the CDR3, the DNA is TGTGCCAGCAGCTTAGAGGGCAGGGTGCACACCCAGTACTTC. Its translation is CASSLEGRVHTQYF.